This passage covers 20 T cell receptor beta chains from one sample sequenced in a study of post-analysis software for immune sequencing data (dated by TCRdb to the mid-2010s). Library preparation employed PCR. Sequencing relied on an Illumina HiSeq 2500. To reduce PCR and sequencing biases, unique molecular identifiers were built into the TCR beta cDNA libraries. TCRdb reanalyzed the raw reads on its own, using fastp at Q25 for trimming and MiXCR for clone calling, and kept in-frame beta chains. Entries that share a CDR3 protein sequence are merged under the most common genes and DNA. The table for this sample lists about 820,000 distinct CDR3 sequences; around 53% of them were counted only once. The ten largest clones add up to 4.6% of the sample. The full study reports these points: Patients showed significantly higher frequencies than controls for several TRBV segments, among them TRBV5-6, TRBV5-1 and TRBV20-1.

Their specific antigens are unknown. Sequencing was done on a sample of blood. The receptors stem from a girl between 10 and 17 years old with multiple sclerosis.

The CDR3 protein is CASSFRTEDEKLFF. Here the CDR3 DNA reads TGTGCCAGCAGTTTTCGGACGGAAGATGAAAAACTGTTTTTT. The chain employs TRBV12-3 or TRBV12-4 and TRBJ1-4, with D uncertain. V shed 3 bases and J shed 6 bases, with 11 bases lying between them. The CDR3 runs 14 residues.

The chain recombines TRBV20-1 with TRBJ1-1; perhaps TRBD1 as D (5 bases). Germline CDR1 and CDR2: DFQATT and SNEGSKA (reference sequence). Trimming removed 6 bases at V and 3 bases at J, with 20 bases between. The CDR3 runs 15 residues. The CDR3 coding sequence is TGCAGTGCCACCGAATGGGACCGAGGGGACACTGAAGCTTTCTTT. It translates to CSATEWDRGDTEAFF.

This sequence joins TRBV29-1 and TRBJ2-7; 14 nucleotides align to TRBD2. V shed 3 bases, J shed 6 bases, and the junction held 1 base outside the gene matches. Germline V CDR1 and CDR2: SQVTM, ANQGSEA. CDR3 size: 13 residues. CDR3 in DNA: TGCAGCGTTGAGGGACTAGCGGGAGCCGAGCAGTACTTC. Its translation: CSVEGLAGAEQYF.

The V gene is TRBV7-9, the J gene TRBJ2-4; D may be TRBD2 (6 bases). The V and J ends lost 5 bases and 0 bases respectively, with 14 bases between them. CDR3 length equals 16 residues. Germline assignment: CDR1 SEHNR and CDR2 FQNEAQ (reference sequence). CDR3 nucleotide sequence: TGTGCCAGCAGCCCGGAGCGGGCCCTAGCCAAAAACATTCAGTACTTC. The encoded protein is CASSPERALAKNIQYF.

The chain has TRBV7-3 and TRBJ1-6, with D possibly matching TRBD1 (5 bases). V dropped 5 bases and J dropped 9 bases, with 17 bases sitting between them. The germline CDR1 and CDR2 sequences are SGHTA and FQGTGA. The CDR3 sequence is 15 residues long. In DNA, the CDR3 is TGTGCCAGCAGCGAATACAGGTCCCCTATTTCACCCCTCCACTTT. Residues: CASSEYRSPISPLHF.

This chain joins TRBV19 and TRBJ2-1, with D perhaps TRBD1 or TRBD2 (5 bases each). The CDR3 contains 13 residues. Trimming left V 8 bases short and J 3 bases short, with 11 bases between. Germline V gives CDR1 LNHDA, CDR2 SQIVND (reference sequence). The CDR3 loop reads CASVGDLYNEQFF. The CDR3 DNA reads TGTGCCAGTGTGGGGGACCTCTACAATGAGCAGTTCTTC.

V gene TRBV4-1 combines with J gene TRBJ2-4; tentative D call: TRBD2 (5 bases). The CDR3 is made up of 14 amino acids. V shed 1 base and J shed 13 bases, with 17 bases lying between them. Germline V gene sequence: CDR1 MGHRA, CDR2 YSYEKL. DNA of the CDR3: TGCGCCAGCAGCCAAGTGTTAGCGCCTTGGGAGCAGTACTTC. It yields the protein CASSQVLAPWEQYF.

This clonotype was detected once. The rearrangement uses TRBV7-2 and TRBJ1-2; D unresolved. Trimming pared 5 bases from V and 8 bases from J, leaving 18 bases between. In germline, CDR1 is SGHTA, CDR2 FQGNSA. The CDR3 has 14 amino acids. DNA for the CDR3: TGTGCCAGCAGCCCTCACCCGCCTCGGGAGGGCTACACCTTC. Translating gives CASSPHPPREGYTF.

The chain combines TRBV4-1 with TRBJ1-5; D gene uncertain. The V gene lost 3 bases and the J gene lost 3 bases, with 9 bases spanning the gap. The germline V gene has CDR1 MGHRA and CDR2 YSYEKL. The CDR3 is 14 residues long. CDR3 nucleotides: TGCGCCAGCAGCCAGCAGGCCCCCAATCAGCCCCAGCATTTT. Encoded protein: CASSQQAPNQPQHF.

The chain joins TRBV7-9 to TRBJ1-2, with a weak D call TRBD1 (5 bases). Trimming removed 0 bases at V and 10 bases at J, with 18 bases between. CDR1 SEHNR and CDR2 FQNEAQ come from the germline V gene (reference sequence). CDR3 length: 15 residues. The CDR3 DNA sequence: TGTGCCAGCAGCTTAGCAGGACCCGGGACGGATGACTACACCTTC. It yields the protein CASSLAGPGTDDYTF. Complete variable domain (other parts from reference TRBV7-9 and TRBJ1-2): DTGVSQNPRHKITKRGQNVTFRCDPISEHNRLYWYRQTLGQGPEFLTYFQNEAQLEKSRLLSDRFSAERPKGSFSTLEIQRTEQGDSAMYLCASSLAGPGTDDYTFGSGTRLTVV.

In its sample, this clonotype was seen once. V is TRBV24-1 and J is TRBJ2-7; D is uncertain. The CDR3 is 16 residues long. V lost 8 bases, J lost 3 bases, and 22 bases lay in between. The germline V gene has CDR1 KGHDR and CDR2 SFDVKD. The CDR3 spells CATNRLLKKVFYEQYF. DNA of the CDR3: TGTGCCACCAATCGTTTGCTCAAGAAAGTTTTCTACGAGCAGTACTTC.

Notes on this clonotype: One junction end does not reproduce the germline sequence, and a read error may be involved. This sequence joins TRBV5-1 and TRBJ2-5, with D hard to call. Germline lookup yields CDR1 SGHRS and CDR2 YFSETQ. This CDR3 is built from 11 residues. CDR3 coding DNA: TGCGCCAGCGGCGACCAGCCCGTGTGGTTCTTC. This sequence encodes CASGDQPVWFF.

The CDR3: CSALNRGLAGTDTQYF. CDR3 in DNA: TGCAGTGCCCTCAACAGGGGACTAGCGGGCACAGATACGCAGTATTTT. The gene calls are TRBV20-1 and TRBJ2-3, with TRBD2 identical over 11 bases. Germline loops: CDR1 DFQATT, CDR2 SNEGSKA (reference sequence). This CDR3 is built from 16 residues. V was clipped by 6 bases and J by 1 base; unmatched bases: 9.

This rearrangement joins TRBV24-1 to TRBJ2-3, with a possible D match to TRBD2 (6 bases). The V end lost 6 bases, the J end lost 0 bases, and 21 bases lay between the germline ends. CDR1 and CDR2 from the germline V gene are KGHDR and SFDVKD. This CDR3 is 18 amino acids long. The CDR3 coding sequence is TGTGCCACCAGTCCCCAACCCGGGACGGACTATAGCACAGATACGCAGTATTTT. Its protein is CATSPQPGTDYSTDTQYF.

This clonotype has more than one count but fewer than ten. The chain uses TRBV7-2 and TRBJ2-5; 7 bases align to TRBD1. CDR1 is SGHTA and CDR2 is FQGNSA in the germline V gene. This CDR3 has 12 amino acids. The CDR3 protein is CATGQEQETQYF. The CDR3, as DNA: TGTGCTACCGGACAGGAGCAAGAGACCCAGTACTTC. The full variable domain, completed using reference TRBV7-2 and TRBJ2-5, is GAGVSQSPSNKVTEKGKDVELRCDPISGHTALYWYRQSLGQGLEFLIYFQGNSAPDKSGLPSDRFSAERTGGSVSTLTIQRTQQEDSAVYLCATGQEQETQYFGPGTRLLVL.

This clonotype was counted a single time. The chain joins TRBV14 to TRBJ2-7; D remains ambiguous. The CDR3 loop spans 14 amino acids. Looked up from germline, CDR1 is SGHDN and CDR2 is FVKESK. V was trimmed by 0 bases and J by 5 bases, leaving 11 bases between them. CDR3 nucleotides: TGTGCCAGCAGCCAAGATCACAAGGTCAACGAGCAGTACTTC. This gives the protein CASSQDHKVNEQYF.

The CDR3 DNA follows: TGCGCCAGCAGCCTCAGGGAGACAGAATCCTACGAGCAGTACTTC. It translates to CASSLRETESYEQYF. V usage is TRBV4-1 and J usage is TRBJ2-7; D is tentatively TRBD1 or TRBD2 (5 bases each). With 4 bases removed from V and 1 base from J, the gap between germline ends came to 14 bases. The CDR3 extends over 15 amino acids. Germline V lookup: CDR1 MGHRA, CDR2 YSYEKL.

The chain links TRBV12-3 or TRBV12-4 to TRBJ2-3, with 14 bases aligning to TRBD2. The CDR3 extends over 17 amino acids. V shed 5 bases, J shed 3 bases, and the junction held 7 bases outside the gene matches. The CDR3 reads CASSAGTSGSVTDTQYF. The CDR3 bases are TGTGCCAGCAGTGCCGGGACTAGCGGGAGCGTAACAGATACGCAGTATTTT.

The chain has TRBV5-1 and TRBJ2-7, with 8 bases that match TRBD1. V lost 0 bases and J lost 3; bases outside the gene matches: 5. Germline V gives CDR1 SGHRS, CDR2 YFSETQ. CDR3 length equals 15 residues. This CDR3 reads CASSLEPGGCYEQYF. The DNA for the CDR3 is TGCGCCAGCAGCTTGGAGCCAGGGGGCTGCTACGAGCAGTACTTC.

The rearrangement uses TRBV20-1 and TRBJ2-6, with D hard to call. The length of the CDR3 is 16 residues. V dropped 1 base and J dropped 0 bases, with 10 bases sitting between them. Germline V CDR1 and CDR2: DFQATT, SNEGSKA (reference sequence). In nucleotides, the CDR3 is TGCAGTGCTAGAGCTCAAATGACCTCTGGGGCCAACGTCCTGACTTTC. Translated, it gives CSARAQMTSGANVLTF.